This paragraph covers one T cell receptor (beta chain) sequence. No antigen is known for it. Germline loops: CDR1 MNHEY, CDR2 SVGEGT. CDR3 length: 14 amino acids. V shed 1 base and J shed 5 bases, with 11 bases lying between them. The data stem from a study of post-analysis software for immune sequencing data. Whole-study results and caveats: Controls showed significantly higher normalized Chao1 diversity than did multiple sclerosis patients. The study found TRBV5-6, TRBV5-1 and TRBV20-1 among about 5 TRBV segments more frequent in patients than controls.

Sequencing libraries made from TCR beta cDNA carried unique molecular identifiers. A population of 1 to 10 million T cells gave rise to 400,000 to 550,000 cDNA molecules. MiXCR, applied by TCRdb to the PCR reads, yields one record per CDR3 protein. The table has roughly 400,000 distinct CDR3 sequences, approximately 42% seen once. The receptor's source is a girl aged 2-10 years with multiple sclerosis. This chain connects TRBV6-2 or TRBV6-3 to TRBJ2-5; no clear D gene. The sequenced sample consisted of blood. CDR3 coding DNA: TGTGCCAGCAGTTACTTCGGAGTCCGGGAGACCCAGTACTTC. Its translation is CASSYFGVRETQYF.